A selection of T cell receptor beta chains follows, all from one sample in a study of human versus mouse CDR3 diversity and MHC coevolution. Repertoires were generated with immunoSEQ multiplex PCR, while TCRdb's copy carries only in-frame clones and drops some. The sample has about 77,000 clones, 92% seen once. The sample consisted of naive CD4+ T cells from blood. All receptors come from a person aged 30-69 years in good health. CDR3s include the opening cysteine and the closing phenylalanine or tryptophan. The D gene is left open where the match is weak. Where a row states a size, it is once, few, many or the class of an expanded clone; other rows omit it.

j_gene: TRBJ2-5; d_gene: TRBD2; v_gene: TRBV19; abundance: -; CDR3nt: TGTGCCAGTAGTAGGTCGGGACTAGCTGTAGAGACCCAGTACTTC; CDR3aa: CASSRSGLAVETQYF
j_gene: TRBJ2-2; d_gene: -; v_gene: TRBV30; abundance: -; CDR3nt: TGTGCCTGGAGGGGGGCAGGGGCCGACGGGGAGCTGTTTTTT; CDR3aa: CAWRGAGADGELFF
j_gene: TRBJ1-1; d_gene: TRBD1; v_gene: TRBV7-9; abundance: -; CDR3nt: TGTGCCAGCAGAAGAACCGGGACAGGGGATCCTGAAGCTTTCTTT; CDR3aa: CASRRTGTGDPEAFF
j_gene: TRBJ1-6; d_gene: -; v_gene: TRBV5-4; abundance: -; CDR3nt: TGTGCCAGCAGCTCCTCGGGAGTGTTGGGATCGCCCCTCCACTTT; CDR3aa: CASSSSGVLGSPLHF
j_gene: TRBJ1-1; d_gene: -; v_gene: TRBV18; abundance: few; CDR3nt: TGTGCCAGCTCACCATCGGTAAACACTGAAGCTTTCTTT; CDR3aa: CASSPSVNTEAFF
j_gene: TRBJ1-5; d_gene: -; v_gene: TRBV6-1; abundance: -; CDR3nt: TGTACCAGCAGTGAACGGGACAATCAGCCCCAGCATTTT; CDR3aa: CTSSERDNQPQHF
j_gene: TRBJ1-1; d_gene: -; v_gene: TRBV9; abundance: -; CDR3nt: TGTGCCAGCAGCGTCCCGGGAAACACTGAAGCTTTCTTT; CDR3aa: CASSVPGNTEAFF
j_gene: TRBJ1-6; d_gene: -; v_gene: TRBV14; abundance: -; CDR3nt: TGTGCCAGCAGCGCCTCAGTTACCCGCAATTCACCCCTCCACTTT; CDR3aa: CASSASVTRNSPLHF
j_gene: TRBJ1-2; d_gene: TRBD1; v_gene: TRBV5-1; abundance: -; CDR3nt: TGCGCCAGCAGCTGGCCCGGACAGGGGACCCTAGCTAACTATGGCTACACCTTC; CDR3aa: CASSWPGQGTLANYGYTF
j_gene: TRBJ2-7; d_gene: TRBD1; v_gene: TRBV6-8; abundance: -; CDR3nt: TGTGCCAGCAGTGACAGGGATTCAATCTCCTACGAGCAGTACTTC; CDR3aa: CASSDRDSISYEQYF
j_gene: TRBJ1-5; d_gene: TRBD1; v_gene: TRBV15; abundance: -; CDR3nt: TGTGCCACCAGCAGATTATGGGACAGTTATCAGCCCCAGCATTTT; CDR3aa: CATSRLWDSYQPQHF
j_gene: TRBJ1-1; d_gene: TRBD1; v_gene: TRBV19; abundance: -; CDR3nt: TGTGCCAGTCCGGGACAGGGTCGACCCACTGAAGCTTTCTTT; CDR3aa: CASPGQGRPTEAFF
j_gene: TRBJ2-7; d_gene: -; v_gene: TRBV10-1; abundance: -; CDR3nt: TGCGCCAGCAGTGATTTCGAGGAGTACCGTGGGGAGCAGTACTTC; CDR3aa: CASSDFEEYRGEQYF
j_gene: TRBJ1-6; d_gene: -; v_gene: TRBV2; abundance: -; CDR3nt: TGTGCCAGCAGTGACCGGGGTAGTTCACCCCTCCACTTT; CDR3aa: CASSDRGSSPLHF
j_gene: TRBJ2-7; d_gene: -; v_gene: TRBV15; abundance: -; CDR3nt: TGTGCCACCAGCAGACTAGACGAGCAGTACTTC; CDR3aa: CATSRLDEQYF
j_gene: TRBJ2-1; d_gene: TRBD2; v_gene: TRBV7-9; abundance: -; CDR3nt: TGTGCCAGCAGCTTTCACCTAGCGGGAAAGAATGAGCAGTTCTTC; CDR3aa: CASSFHLAGKNEQFF
j_gene: TRBJ2-5; d_gene: TRBD2; v_gene: TRBV6-5; abundance: -; CDR3nt: TGTGCCAGCACCCGAGGGAGGGGTTCGGAGACCCAGTACTTC; CDR3aa: CASTRGRGSETQYF
j_gene: TRBJ2-3; d_gene: -; v_gene: TRBV15; abundance: -; CDR3nt: TGTGCCAGACTCACAGATACGCAGTATTTT; CDR3aa: CARLTDTQYF
j_gene: TRBJ2-5; d_gene: TRBD2; v_gene: TRBV10-3; abundance: -; CDR3nt: TGTGCCATCAAAAGCGGGGGTGAGGAGACCCAGTACTTC; CDR3aa: CAIKSGGEETQYF
j_gene: TRBJ1-1; d_gene: TRBD1; v_gene: TRBV27; abundance: -; CDR3nt: TGTGCCAGCAGCCCAAGACAGGGCTATACTGAAGCTTTCTTT; CDR3aa: CASSPRQGYTEAFF
j_gene: TRBJ2-7; d_gene: TRBD2; v_gene: TRBV5-1; abundance: -; CDR3nt: TGCGCCAGCAGCTCCCTCCTAGCGGGAGCGGAGGAGCAGTACTTC; CDR3aa: CASSSLLAGAEEQYF
j_gene: TRBJ1-2; d_gene: -; v_gene: TRBV20-1; abundance: -; CDR3nt: TGCAGTGCTAGTCCAGGGAATGGCTACACCTTC; CDR3aa: CSASPGNGYTF
j_gene: TRBJ2-3; d_gene: TRBD2; v_gene: TRBV4-1; abundance: -; CDR3nt: TGCGCCAGCAGCCCCCGACTAGCAGAGCTCACAGATACGCAGTATTTT; CDR3aa: CASSPRLAELTDTQYF
j_gene: TRBJ1-2; d_gene: TRBD1; v_gene: TRBV5-1; abundance: -; CDR3nt: TGCGCCAGCAGCTTTAACAGGGGGCAGGGTGGCTACACCTTC; CDR3aa: CASSFNRGQGGYTF
j_gene: TRBJ1-5; d_gene: TRBD1; v_gene: TRBV6-6; abundance: -; CDR3nt: TGTGCCAGCAGTCCTCAGGGGGAGACTCAGCCCCAGCATTTT; CDR3aa: CASSPQGETQPQHF
j_gene: TRBJ2-1; d_gene: -; v_gene: TRBV19; abundance: -; CDR3nt: TGTGCCAGTAGGATGAGATATGAGCAGTTCTTC; CDR3aa: CASRMRYEQFF